This TCR beta chain stems from a study of regulatory T cells in long-lasting Graves disease. For the study at large: Patients newly diagnosed with Graves' had been on antithyroid drugs for under 3 months.

CDR3 length equals 12 residues. Trimming removed 7 bases at V and 5 bases at J, with 11 bases between. CDR1 is MDHEN and CDR2 is SYDVKM in the germline V gene. This clonotype was recorded at least ten times. The antigen remains unidentified. Findings and caveats of the study: Newly diagnosed disease favored TRBV20-1 and TRBJ2-1 over persistent disease.

Time point meaning: newly diagnosed GD, antithyroid drugs for less than 3 months. Construction of the TCR library relied on RNA isolated from PBMCs. Graves' disease diagnosis used American Thyroid Association guidelines. In building TCR beta libraries, iRepertoire HTBI primers were used together with Arm-PCR of CDR3 regions. Each CDR3 protein is one row after TCRdb ran MiXCR on the multiplex PCR reads. The sample gives 350,000 to 500,000 distinct CDR3 sequences, about 16% of which show up once; about 10% is in the top ten. These same records also appear under a second study, on T cells in Graves' hyperthyroidism and ophthalmopathy. This second study says: Patients aged 18 to 65 had newly diagnosed hyperthyroidism that had lasted under 2 months.

The receptor comes from a woman aged 25-40 years with Graves disease. The genes are TRBV28 and TRBJ2-5; D is undetermined. The sample in question was peripheral blood mononuclear cells (PBMCs), obtained at new diagnosis, from a patient treated with antithyroid drugs. CDR3 loop: CASNGPRETQYF. The CDR3 coding sequence is TGTGCCAGCAACGGTCCCCGGGAGACCCAGTACTTC.